The 24 T cell receptor beta chains listed next were all sequenced from one sample in a study of T cell responses to AZD1222 COVID-19 vaccine (dated by TCRdb to the early 2020s). In the paper's terms, the time point label means: baseline before first vaccination. In the paper's terms, the treatment or condition label means: meningococcal conjugate vaccine given as trial control. The library was obtained by the immunoSEQ multiplex PCR assay. Entries here come from immuneACCESS through TCRdb and include only in-frame sequences with V and J called. Some clones fail to appear in such tables; in the studies checked, an unresolved V gene covers under half of the shortfall, and the cause of the remainder is unknown. In all, the sample holds 140,000 to 150,000 clones, and around 83% of those were seen once. The biggest ten clones account for about 4% of the sample. The input for sequencing was peripheral blood, taken on day 0 of MenACWY control vaccination. The receptors come from an adult in good health.

This chain connects TRBV11-2 to TRBJ2-1; either TRBD1 or TRBD2 may fit D (6 bases each). Trimming cost V 5 bases and J 9 bases, with 11 bases left between them. CDR3 length: 12 residues. The germline CDR1 and CDR2 sequences are SGHAT and FQNNGV. The CDR3, as DNA: TGTGCCAGCAGCGAGGGGGGAGCTGAGCAGTTCTTC. Amino acid sequence: CASSEGGAEQFF.

V usage is TRBV5-1 and J usage is TRBJ2-1; D is unclear. Germline V gene lookup returns CDR1 SGHRS and CDR2 YFSETQ. Trimming left V 5 bases short and J 5 bases short, with 5 bases between. The CDR3 consists of 11 residues. CDR3 nucleotides: TGCGCCAGCAGTGCGGACAATGAGCAGTTCTTC. This translates into CASSADNEQFF.

V is TRBV2 and J is TRBJ2-1, with no clear D. CDR3 size: 14 residues. Germline CDR1 SNHLY, CDR2 FYNNEI. V was trimmed by 4 bases and J by 5 bases, leaving 12 bases between them. The CDR3 reads CASSGRLLDNEQFF. CDR3 nucleotide sequence: TGTGCCAGCAGTGGTCGACTTCTGGACAATGAGCAGTTCTTC.

This clone was detected only once. V is TRBV28 and J is TRBJ1-2; the match to TRBD1 covers 8 bases. The germline V gene encodes CDR1 MDHEN and CDR2 SYDVKM. CDR3 length: 16 amino acids. Losses at the gene ends were 6 bases for V and 5 bases for J; bases not matched to a gene: 14. The CDR3 DNA reads as TGTGCCAGCAGGGAGACAGGGGCGGGATATGGGTATGGCTACACCTTC. Translation: CASRETGAGYGYGYTF.

The chain links TRBV5-1 to TRBJ1-2; 8 bases match TRBD1. V gave up 0 bases and J gave up 7 bases; unmatched junction bases: 5. The CDR3 covers 14 residues. Germline assignment: CDR1 SGHRS and CDR2 YFSETQ. The CDR3 bases are TGCGCCAGCAGCTTGGCCCAGGGGGCGGGTGGCTACACCTTC. It yields the protein CASSLAQGAGGYTF.

CDR3 nucleotides: TGTGCCAGCAGCGTGTCTGGCTTGGTGAACACTGAAGCTTTCTTT. Its protein is CASSVSGLVNTEAFF. The chain has TRBV9 and TRBJ1-1; D uncertain. The CDR3 extends over 15 amino acids. Trimming took 2 bases from V and 0 from J, leaving 11 bases between them. The germline V gene has CDR1 SGDLS and CDR2 YYNGEE.

The chain links TRBV19 to TRBJ2-2; D is possibly TRBD1 (6 bases). The germline V gene has CDR1 LNHDA and CDR2 SQIVND (reference sequence). The V gene lost 4 bases and the J gene lost 7 bases, with 13 bases spanning the gap. The CDR3 covers 14 residues. The CDR3 coding sequence is TGTGCCAGTAGTAAAGCAGGGGAGAACGGGGAGCTGTTTTTT. Encoded protein: CASSKAGENGELFF. Combining the CDR3 with reference TRBV19 and TRBJ2-2 gives the whole variable domain DGGITQSPKYLFRKEGQNVTLSCEQNLNHDAMYWYRQDPGQGLRLIYYSQIVNDFQKGDIAEGYSVSREKKESFPLTVTSAQKNPTAFYLCASSKAGENGELFFGEGSRLTVL.

This chain links TRBV5-1 with TRBJ1-4; TRBD1 agrees at 9 bases. The CDR3 covers 14 residues. The germline V gene encodes CDR1 SGHRS and CDR2 YFSETQ. Trimming took 0 bases from V and 8 from J; bases not matched to a gene: 2. The CDR3 sequence is CASSLGGQGEKLFF. The CDR3 coding sequence is TGCGCCAGCAGCTTGGGGGGACAGGGCGAAAAACTGTTTTTT.

V usage is TRBV5-1 and J usage is TRBJ1-3, with no clear D. Trimming shortened V by 0 bases and J by 0 bases, and 7 bases separated the two germline ends. Germline CDR1 and CDR2: SGHRS and YFSETQ. This CDR3 comprises 15 residues. CDR3 coding DNA: TGCGCCAGCAGCTTGGGACAATCCTCTGGAAACACCATATATTTT. This encodes CASSLGQSSGNTIYF. Complete variable domain (other parts from reference TRBV5-1 and TRBJ1-3): KAGVTQTPRYLIKTRGQQVTLSCSPISGHRSVSWYQQTPGQGLQFLFEYFSETQRNKGNFPGRFSGRQFSNSRSEMNVSTLELGDSALYLCASSLGQSSGNTIYFGEGSWLTVV.

This sequence joins TRBV5-1 and TRBJ1-1, with 8 bases aligning to TRBD1. This CDR3 is built from 15 residues. V lost 0 bases, J lost 11 bases, and 12 bases stayed unmatched. Germline-derived CDR1 and CDR2 are SGHRS and YFSETQ. The CDR3 spells CASSLVSSQGAGAFF. CDR3 coding DNA: TGCGCCAGCAGCTTGGTTTCTTCCCAGGGGGCTGGCGCTTTCTTT.

The rearrangement uses TRBV5-1 and TRBJ1-2, with a possible D match to TRBD1 (6 bases). Germline V lookup: CDR1 SGHRS, CDR2 YFSETQ. Trimming cost V 0 bases and J 7 bases, with 13 bases left between them. This CDR3 is 14 amino acids long. CDR3 amino acids: CASSLVYRASGYTF. For the CDR3, the DNA is TGCGCCAGCAGCTTGGTTTACAGGGCCTCTGGCTACACCTTC.

In its sample, this clone was seen once. The V gene is TRBV12-5, the J gene TRBJ1-5; TRBD1 is a possible D gene (5 bases). CDR3 length: 11 residues. Germline-derived CDR1 and CDR2 are LGHNT and FRNRAP. V lost 7 bases to trimming and J lost 9 bases, with 10 bases between them. In DNA form, the CDR3 reads TGTGCTAGTGCCCTCACAGGGCCCCAGCATTTT. As protein: CASALTGPQHF.

J is TRBJ1-4 and V is TRBV2; maybe TRBD1 (5 bases). V gave up 6 bases and J gave up 3 bases, with 8 bases separating them. Germline V gene data show CDR1 as SNHLY and CDR2 as FYNNEI. This CDR3 has 13 amino acids. CDR3 bases: TGTGCCAGCAGAAGGGGTTCTAATGAAAAACTGTTTTTT. This gives the protein CASRRGSNEKLFF.

The chain has TRBV7-3 and TRBJ1-4; no firm D call. From germline, CDR1 is SGHTA and CDR2 FQGTGA. CDR3 length: 13 residues. Trimming left V 4 bases short and J 8 bases short, with 11 bases between. CDR3 sequence: CASSSTQVEKLFF. The CDR3 nucleotides are TGTGCCAGCAGCTCAACCCAGGTAGAAAAACTGTTTTTT.

V and J are TRBV7-9 and TRBJ1-5; D remains unclear. CDR3 length: 15 amino acids. V was trimmed by 5 bases and J by 1 base, leaving 12 bases between them. CDR1 and CDR2 (germline): SEHNR, FQNEAQ (reference sequence). CDR3 bases: TGTGCCAGCAGCAGCAGCGAAGGGAGCAATCAGCCCCAGCATTTT. This gives the protein CASSSSEGSNQPQHF.

The chain has TRBV6-2 or TRBV6-3 and TRBJ1-2; 8 nucleotides agree with TRBD1. V shed 6 bases and J 2 bases; nucleotides not matched to a gene: 8. The CDR3 is 15 amino acids. Per the germline V gene, CDR1 is MNHEY and CDR2 is SVGEGT. DNA for the CDR3: TGTGCCAGCAGCTCTGGACAGGGCCGGAACTATGGCTACACCTTC. It codes for CASSSGQGRNYGYTF.

The V call is TRBV10-3, the J call TRBJ1-1, with D unresolved. The germline V gene encodes CDR1 ENHRY and CDR2 SYGVKD. The CDR3 sequence is 12 residues long. The germline V and J ends were trimmed by 6 bases and 3 bases, with 8 bases remaining between them. As DNA, the CDR3 is TGTGCCATCAGGAAGACGGACACTGAAGCTTTCTTT. This gives the protein CAIRKTDTEAFF.

The chain is built from TRBV30 and TRBJ2-1, with D tentatively TRBD1 or TRBD2 (5 bases each). Germline assignment: CDR1 GTSNPN and CDR2 SVGIG (reference sequence). The V end was cut by 5 bases, the J end by 5 bases, with 16 bases between. The CDR3 consists of 14 residues. The CDR3 reads CAWGGVVVNNEQFF. The CDR3 DNA reads TGTGCCTGGGGGGGAGTAGTCGTCAACAATGAGCAGTTCTTC.

This clone came up once. The J gene is TRBJ2-6, the V gene TRBV30; D is possibly TRBD1 (6 bases). The V gene's germline CDR1 is GTSNPN and CDR2 SVGIG (reference sequence). V lost 6 bases and J 0 bases, leaving 12 bases between the germline ends. CDR3 size: 15 residues. The CDR3 sequence is CACQGTGSGANVLTF. The DNA of the CDR3 is TGTGCCTGCCAGGGGACGGGCTCTGGGGCCAACGTCCTGACTTTC.

The CDR3 nucleotides read TGTGCCAGCAGCTCGTTAGCGGGGATCAGCACAGATACGCAGTATTTT. Its translation: CASSSLAGISTDTQYF. The chain carries TRBV11-2 and TRBJ2-3, with TRBD2 matching over 8 bases. The CDR3 consists of 16 residues. The V gene's germline CDR1 is SGHAT and CDR2 FQNNGV. V trimming: 4 bases; J trimming: 0 bases; junction bases outside the gene matches: 6.

This clone was seen only a few times. The chain recombines TRBV10-1 with TRBJ2-1; possibly TRBD2 for D (7 bases). V was shortened by 4 bases and J by 8 bases, with 15 bases between the two germline ends. The CDR3 is 14 residues long. Germline CDR1 WNHNN, CDR2 SYGVQD (reference sequence). This CDR3 reads CASSGSGGRDEQFF. The CDR3 DNA reads TGCGCCAGCAGTGGCTCGGGGGGCCGGGATGAGCAGTTCTTC.

This clone is a singleton in its sample. The gene calls are TRBV10-1 and TRBJ2-2; no firm D call. Trimming took off 4 bases at V and 0 bases at J, with 9 bases between the two ends. The germline V gene has CDR1 WNHNN and CDR2 SYGVQD (reference sequence). CDR3 length: 15 amino acids. The CDR3 here is CASSADTANTGELFF. The CDR3 DNA reads as TGCGCCAGCAGTGCTGATACCGCGAACACCGGGGAGCTGTTTTTT.

The chain joins TRBV7-2 to TRBJ1-2; D ambiguous. This CDR3 contains 13 residues. Trimming pared 8 bases from V and 8 bases from J, leaving 18 bases between. Germline V gene data show CDR1 as SGHTA and CDR2 as FQGNSA. The DNA of the CDR3 is TGTGCCAGCGGTCCCGTGTCGATTCCCGGCTACACCTTC. This gives the protein CASGPVSIPGYTF.

This chain links TRBV2 with TRBJ1-2, with a possible D match to TRBD1 (5 bases). Germline-derived CDR1 and CDR2 are SNHLY and FYNNEI. Deletions cut 3 bases from V and 2 bases from J, with 16 bases between. The CDR3 has 16 residues. CDR3 amino acids: CASSDEGRTSNYGYTF. CDR3 DNA sequence: TGTGCCAGCAGTGACGAGGGGCGGACCAGCAACTATGGCTACACCTTC.